This TCR beta chain came from a study of T cell responses to AZD1222 COVID-19 vaccine. Sequenced by immunoSEQ multiplex PCR; TCRdb stores in-frame clones only, minus some. Among about 120,000 clones listed, roughly 90% were seen once. Sequenced material: peripheral blood, taken 28 days after the second AZD1222 dose. The sequence was obtained from an adult who received the AZD1222 COVID-19 vaccine.

CDR3 bases: TGTGCCAGCAGCCGCCATCTACTAGCGGGCACAGATACGCAGTATTTT. It translates to CASSRHLLAGTDTQYF. This chain connects TRBV14 to TRBJ2-3, with 8 bases matching TRBD2. This CDR3 is 16 amino acids long. CDR1 is SGHDN and CDR2 is FVKESK in the germline V gene. J lost 1 base, V lost 4 bases, and 7 bases had no gene match.